Below, 17 T cell receptor beta chains from the same sample are listed, as sequenced in a study of cytomegalovirus exposure and HLA in healthy donors. PCR involved 60 Vbeta and 13 Jbeta primers. Generated by immunoSEQ multiplex PCR, the TCRdb table keeps only in-frame clones and is missing some. The specimen's table records more than 140,000 clones. Sequencing was carried out using PBMCs. The source of these receptors is a woman aged 18-29 years in good health and CMV-seronegative.

The V and J genes are TRBV11-3 and TRBJ2-2, with TRBD2 as a possible D gene (6 bases). Trimming removed 2 bases at V and 2 bases at J, with 9 bases between. CDR1 is SGHNT, CDR2 YENEEA, per germline. The CDR3 is 15 amino acids. The CDR3 DNA reads TGTGCCAGCAGCTTATACGGGGGTAACACCGGGGAGCTGTTTTTT. It specifies CASSLYGGNTGELFF. The full variable domain, completed using reference TRBV11-3 and TRBJ2-2, is EAGVVQSPRYKIIEKKQPVAFWCNPISGHNTLYWYLQNLGQGPELLIRYENEEAVDDSQLPKDRFSAERLKGVDSTLKIQPAELGDSAVYLCASSLYGGNTGELFFGEGSRLTVL.

This sequence joins TRBV28 and TRBJ2-7; 11 bases are shared with TRBD2. With V trimmed by 5 bases and J by 2 bases, 5 bases remained unmatched. Germline loops: CDR1 MDHEN, CDR2 SYDVKM. This CDR3 spans 15 amino acids. CDR3 in DNA: TGTGCCAGCAGTACCACGGGACTAGCGGCCTACGAGCAGTACGTC. Translating it yields CASSTTGLAAYEQYV.

The gene calls are TRBV19 and TRBJ1-5, with a weak D call TRBD1 (6 bases). The CDR3 consists of 16 residues. The germline CDR1 and CDR2 sequences are LNHDA and SQIVND (reference sequence). Trimming left V 10 bases short and J 3 bases short, with 22 bases between. The CDR3 is CATALPAGALNQPQHF. CDR3 sequence (DNA): TGTGCCACCGCCCTACCTGCAGGGGCCCTCAATCAGCCCCAGCATTTT.

The chain is built from TRBV6-5 and TRBJ1-1, with 7 bases aligning to TRBD1. Germline CDR1 is MNHEY and CDR2 is SVGAGI. The CDR3 is 13 amino acids. The ends lost 9 bases at V and 1 base at J; junction bases unmatched: 5. CDR3 sequence reads: CAREGAENTEAFF. The CDR3 DNA sequence: TGTGCCAGGGAGGGGGCTGAGAACACTGAAGCTTTCTTT.

The chain is built from TRBV28 and TRBJ1-5, with D perhaps TRBD1 (6 bases). The CDR3 sequence is 18 residues long. V lost 2 bases, J lost 3 bases, and 20 bases lay in between. Germline V gene data show CDR1 as MDHEN and CDR2 as SYDVKM. The CDR3 is CASSLVPRGPPYNQPQHF. As DNA, the CDR3 is TGTGCCAGCAGTTTAGTCCCCAGGGGCCCCCCTTACAATCAGCCCCAGCATTTT.

The V gene is TRBV11-2, the J gene TRBJ2-3; possibly TRBD2 for D (5 bases). The CDR3 runs to 14 residues. V lost 5 bases and J 8 bases, leaving 17 bases between the germline ends. CDR1 is SGHAT, CDR2 FQNNGV, per germline. CDR3 bases: TGTGCCAGCAGCCAACTAGTAGCAGATGGTACGCAGTATTTT. Translation: CASSQLVADGTQYF.

V and J are TRBV10-2 and TRBJ1-4; TRBD1 is a possible D gene (6 bases). V was clipped by 6 bases and J by 6 bases, with 14 bases between them. The CDR3 runs 14 residues. Germline CDR1 and CDR2: WSHSY and SAAADI. In DNA, the CDR3 is TGCGCCAGCAGGGATACAGGGAGGGATGAAAAACTGTTTTTT. It encodes CASRDTGRDEKLFF.

V and J are TRBV6-5 and TRBJ2-7; the match to TRBD1 covers 8 bases. Germline CDR1 and CDR2: MNHEY and SVGAGI. Trimming at V came to 5 bases and at J to 1 base, leaving 7 bases not matched to a gene. This CDR3 is 15 amino acids long. The CDR3 sequence is CASSTKTGASYEQYF. CDR3 coding DNA: TGTGCCAGCAGTACCAAGACAGGGGCTTCCTACGAGCAGTACTTC.

This chain connects TRBV28 to TRBJ1-4; tentatively, D is TRBD1 (5 bases). This CDR3 has 16 amino acids. Germline V CDR1 and CDR2: MDHEN, SYDVKM. The V and J ends lost 3 bases and 11 bases respectively, with 22 bases between them. This CDR3 reads CASSFSSGTGVVKLFF. The CDR3 bases are TGTGCCAGCAGTTTTTCTTCCGGGACGGGGGTTGTGAAACTGTTTTTT.

The rearrangement links TRBV19 to TRBJ2-2, with no clear D. Between the trimmed V and J ends, which lost 3 bases and 0 bases, there was a span of 5 bases. The CDR3 extends over 14 amino acids. The germline V gene encodes CDR1 LNHDA and CDR2 SQIVND (reference sequence). CDR3 sequence reads: CASSIPANTGELFF. The CDR3, as DNA: TGTGCCAGTAGTATCCCCGCGAACACCGGGGAGCTGTTTTTT.

The CDR3 DNA sequence: TGTGCCAGTAGTCCTCCGGGACTAGCGGGAGAGACCCAGTACTTC. Translating gives CASSPPGLAGETQYF. The chain employs TRBV19 and TRBJ2-5, with TRBD2 identical over 12 bases. Germline CDR1 reads LNHDA; CDR2 reads SQIVND (reference sequence). The CDR3 covers 15 residues. V dropped 5 bases and J dropped 4; count of bases not matched to a gene: 5.

The V and J genes are TRBV7-2 and TRBJ1-4; D is unclear. The CDR3 runs 15 residues. CDR1 SGHTA and CDR2 FQGNSA come from the germline V gene. Trimming left V 5 bases short and J 0 bases short, with 10 bases between. The CDR3 loop reads CASSPVPTTNEKLFF. The CDR3 DNA reads TGTGCCAGCAGCCCGGTTCCTACAACTAATGAAAAACTGTTTTTT.

V gene TRBV18 combines with J gene TRBJ1-1; 7 positions agree with TRBD1. V lost 6 bases, J lost 0 bases, and 19 bases stayed unmatched. Germline V gene sequence: CDR1 KGHSH, CDR2 LQKENI. The CDR3 runs to 19 residues. The chain's CDR3 is CASSPNTAGWGQMNTEAFF. Here the CDR3 DNA reads TGTGCCAGCTCCCCTAATACCGCAGGATGGGGACAGATGAACACTGAAGCTTTCTTT.

CDR3 DNA sequence: TGTGCCAGCAGCTTAGGGCCGCTGGAGGTCCTCGGAACTGAAGCTTTCTTT. It translates to CASSLGPLEVLGTEAFF. The chain links TRBV11-3 to TRBJ1-1; no definite D call. The germline V and J ends were trimmed by 1 base and 5 bases, with 20 bases remaining between them. Per the germline V gene, CDR1 is SGHNT and CDR2 is YENEEA. The CDR3 runs to 17 residues. The full variable domain, its missing parts supplied by reference TRBV11-3 and TRBJ1-1, is EAGVVQSPRYKIIEKKQPVAFWCNPISGHNTLYWYLQNLGQGPELLIRYENEEAVDDSQLPKDRFSAERLKGVDSTLKIQPAELGDSAVYLCASSLGPLEVLGTEAFFGQGTRLTVV.

This chain links TRBV29-1 with TRBJ2-1; 11 nucleotides align to TRBD2. This CDR3 is 14 amino acids long. Germline CDR1 and CDR2: SQVTM and ANQGSEA. J was trimmed by 10 bases and V by 4 bases; bases with no gene match: 9. The CDR3 bases are TGCAGCGTTGCACTAGCGGGAGTTAACCGCGAGCAGTTCTTC. It specifies CSVALAGVNREQFF.

This rearrangement joins TRBV10-2 to TRBJ1-1; possibly TRBD1 for D (6 bases). V was clipped by 1 base and J by 4 bases, with 10 bases between them. The CDR3 runs to 14 residues. Germline values: CDR1 WSHSY, CDR2 SAAADI. The CDR3 region is CASSEFKGGTEAFF. For the CDR3, the DNA is TGCGCCAGCAGTGAGTTCAAAGGGGGCACTGAAGCTTTCTTT.

The chain has TRBV20-1 and TRBJ1-1, with D unclear. The CDR3 consists of 11 residues. V gave up 3 bases and J gave up 7 bases, with 9 bases separating them. CDR1 DFQATT and CDR2 SNEGSKA come from the germline V gene (reference sequence). The CDR3 loop is CSARVISEAFF. The DNA for the CDR3 is TGCAGTGCTAGGGTCATCAGTGAAGCTTTCTTT.